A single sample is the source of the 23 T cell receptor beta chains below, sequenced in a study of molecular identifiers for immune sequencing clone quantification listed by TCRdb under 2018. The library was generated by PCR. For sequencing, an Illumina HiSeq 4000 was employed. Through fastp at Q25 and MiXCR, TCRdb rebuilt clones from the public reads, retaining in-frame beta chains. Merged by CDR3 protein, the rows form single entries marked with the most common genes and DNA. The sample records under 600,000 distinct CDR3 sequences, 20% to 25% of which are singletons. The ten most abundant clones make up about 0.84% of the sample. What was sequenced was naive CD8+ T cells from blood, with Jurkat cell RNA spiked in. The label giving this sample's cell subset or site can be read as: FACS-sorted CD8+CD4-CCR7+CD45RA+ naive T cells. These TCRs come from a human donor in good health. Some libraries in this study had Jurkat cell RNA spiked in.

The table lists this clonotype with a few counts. The CDR3 DNA sequence: TGCGCCAGCAGCTTAGAAGGGGCCGGAGCTTTCTTT. Translating it yields CASSLEGAGAFF. The V gene is TRBV5-1, the J gene TRBJ1-1, with a possible D match to TRBD1 (5 bases). Germline lookup yields CDR1 SGHRS and CDR2 YFSETQ. The CDR3 consists of 12 residues. Between the trimmed V and J ends, which lost 2 bases and 10 bases, there was a span of 12 bases.

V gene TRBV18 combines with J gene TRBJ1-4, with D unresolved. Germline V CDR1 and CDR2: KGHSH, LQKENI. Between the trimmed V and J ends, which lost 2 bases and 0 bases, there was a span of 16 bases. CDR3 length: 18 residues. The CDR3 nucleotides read TGTGCCAGCTCACCATTTCTGACGGCTTACTCAACTAATGAAAAACTGTTTTTT. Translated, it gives CASSPFLTAYSTNEKLFF. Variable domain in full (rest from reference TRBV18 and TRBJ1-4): NAGVMQNPRHLVRRRGQEARLRCSPMKGHSHVYWYRQLPEEGLKFMVYLQKENIIDESGMPKERFSAEFPKEGPSILRIQQVVRGDSAAYFCASSPFLTAYSTNEKLFFGSGTQLSVL.

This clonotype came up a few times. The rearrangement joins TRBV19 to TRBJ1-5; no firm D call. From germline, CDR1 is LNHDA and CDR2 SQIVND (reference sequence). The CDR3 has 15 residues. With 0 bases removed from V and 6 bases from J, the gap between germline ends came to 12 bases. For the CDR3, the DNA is TGTGCCAGTAGTATAGATCCACAGTGGGGTCAGCCCCAGCATTTT. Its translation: CASSIDPQWGQPQHF.

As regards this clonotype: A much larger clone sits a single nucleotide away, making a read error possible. The CDR3 region has the DNA TGTGCCAGCGGTTACGGGGACAGGGGATACGAGCAGTACTTC. Translated, it gives CASGYGDRGYEQYF. The chain carries TRBV6-5 and TRBJ2-7, with TRBD1 matching over 10 bases. The CDR3 covers 14 residues. Germline V gene data show CDR1 as MNHEY and CDR2 as SVGAGI.

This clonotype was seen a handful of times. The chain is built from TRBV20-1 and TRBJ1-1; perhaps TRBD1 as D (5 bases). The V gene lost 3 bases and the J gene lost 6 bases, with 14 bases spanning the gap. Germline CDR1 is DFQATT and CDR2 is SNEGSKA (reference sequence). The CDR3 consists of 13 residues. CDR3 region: CSASPDSAAEAFF. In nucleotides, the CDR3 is TGCAGTGCTAGCCCAGACAGTGCAGCTGAAGCTTTCTTT.

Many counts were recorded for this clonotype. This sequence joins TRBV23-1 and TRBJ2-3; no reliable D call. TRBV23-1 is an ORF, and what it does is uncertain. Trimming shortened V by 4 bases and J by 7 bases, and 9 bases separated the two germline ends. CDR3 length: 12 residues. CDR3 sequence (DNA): TGCGCCAGCAGTCCTCAGATAAATACGCAGTATTTT. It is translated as CASSPQINTQYF.

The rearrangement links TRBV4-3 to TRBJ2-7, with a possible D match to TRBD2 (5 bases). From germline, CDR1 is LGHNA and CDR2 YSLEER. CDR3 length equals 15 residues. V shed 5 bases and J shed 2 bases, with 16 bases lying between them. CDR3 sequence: CASSKGGLGTYEQYF. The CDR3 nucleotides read TGCGCCAGCAGCAAGGGCGGACTGGGTACCTACGAGCAGTACTTC.

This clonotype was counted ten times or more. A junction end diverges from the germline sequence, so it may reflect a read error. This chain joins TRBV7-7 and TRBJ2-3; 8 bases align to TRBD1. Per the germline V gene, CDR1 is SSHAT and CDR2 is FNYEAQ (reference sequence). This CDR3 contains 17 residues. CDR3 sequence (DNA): TGTGCTAGCAGCCGTCTCGGACAGGGTGAAATAGCAGATACGCAGTATTTT. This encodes CASSRLGQGEIADTQYF.

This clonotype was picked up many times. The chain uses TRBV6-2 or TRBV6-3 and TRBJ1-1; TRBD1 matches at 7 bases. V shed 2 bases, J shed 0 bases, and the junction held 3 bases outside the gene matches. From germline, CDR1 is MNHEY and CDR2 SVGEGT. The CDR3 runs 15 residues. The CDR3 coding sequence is TGTGCCAGCAGTTACCGGGACAGCATGAACACTGAAGCTTTCTTT. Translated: CASSYRDSMNTEAFF.

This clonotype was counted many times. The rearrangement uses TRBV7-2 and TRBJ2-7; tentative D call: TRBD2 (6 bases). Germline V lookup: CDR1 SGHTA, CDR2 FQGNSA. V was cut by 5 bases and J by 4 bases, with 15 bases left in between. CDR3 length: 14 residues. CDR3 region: CASSRTTLGYEQYF. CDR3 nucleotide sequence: TGTGCCAGCAGCCGGACTACCCTCGGATACGAGCAGTACTTC.

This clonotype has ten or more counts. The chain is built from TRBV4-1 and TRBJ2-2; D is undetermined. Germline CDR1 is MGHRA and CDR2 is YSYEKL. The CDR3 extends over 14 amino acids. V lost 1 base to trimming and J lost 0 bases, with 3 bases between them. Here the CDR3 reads CASSQGTNTGELFF. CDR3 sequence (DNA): TGCGCCAGCAGCCAAGGGACGAACACCGGGGAGCTGTTTTTT.

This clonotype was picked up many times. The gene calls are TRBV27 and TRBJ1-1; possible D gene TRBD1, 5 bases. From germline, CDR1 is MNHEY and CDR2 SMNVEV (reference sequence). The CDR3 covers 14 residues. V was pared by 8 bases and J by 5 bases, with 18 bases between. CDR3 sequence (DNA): TGTGCCAGCCAACCCGGGTCAGGGTTAACTGAAGCTTTCTTT. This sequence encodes CASQPGSGLTEAFF.

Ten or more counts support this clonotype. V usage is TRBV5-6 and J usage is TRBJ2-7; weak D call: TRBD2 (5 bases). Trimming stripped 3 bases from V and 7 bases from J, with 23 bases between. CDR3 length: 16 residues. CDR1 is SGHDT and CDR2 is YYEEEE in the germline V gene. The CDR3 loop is CASSWGKEDPTLEQYF. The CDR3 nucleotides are TGTGCCAGCAGCTGGGGTAAGGAGGACCCTACACTGGAGCAGTACTTC.

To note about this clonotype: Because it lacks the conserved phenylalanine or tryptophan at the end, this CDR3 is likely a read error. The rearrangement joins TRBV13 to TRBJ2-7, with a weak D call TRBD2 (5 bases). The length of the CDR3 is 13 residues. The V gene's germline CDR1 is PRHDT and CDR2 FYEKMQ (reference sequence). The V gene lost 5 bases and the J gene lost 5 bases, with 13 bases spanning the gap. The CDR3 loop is CASSPTRVHEQYL. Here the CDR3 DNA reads TGTGCCAGCAGCCCTACGAGGGTCCACGAGCAGTACCTC.

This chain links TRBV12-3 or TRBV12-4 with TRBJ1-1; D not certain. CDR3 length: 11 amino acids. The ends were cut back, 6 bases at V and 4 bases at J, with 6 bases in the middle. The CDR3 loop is CASRFGTEAFF. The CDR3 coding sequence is TGTGCCAGCAGGTTTGGCACTGAAGCTTTCTTT.

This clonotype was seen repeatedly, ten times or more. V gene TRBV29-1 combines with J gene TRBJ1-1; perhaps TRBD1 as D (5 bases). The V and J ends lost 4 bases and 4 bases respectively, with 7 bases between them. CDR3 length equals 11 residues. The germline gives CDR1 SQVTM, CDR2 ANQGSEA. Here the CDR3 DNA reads TGCAGCGTTGGAAGGGGCACTGAAGCTTTCTTT. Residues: CSVGRGTEAFF.

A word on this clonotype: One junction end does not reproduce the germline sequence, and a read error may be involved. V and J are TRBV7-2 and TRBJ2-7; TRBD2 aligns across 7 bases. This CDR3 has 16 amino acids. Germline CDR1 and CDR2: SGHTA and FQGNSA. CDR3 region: CVSSLVPSGRDYEQYF. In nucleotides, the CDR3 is TGTGTCAGCAGCTTAGTTCCTAGCGGACGAGACTACGAGCAGTACTTC.

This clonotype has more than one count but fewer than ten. DNA for the CDR3: TGTGCCAGCAGTGACGAAACTAGCGGGAGGGGGACGTACCAAGAGACCCAGTACTTC. Amino acid sequence: CASSDETSGRGTYQETQYF. The rearrangement links TRBV6-4 to TRBJ2-5, with TRBD2 identical over 13 bases. Germline loops: CDR1 MRHNA, CDR2 SNTAGT. V shed 2 bases, J shed 0 bases, and the junction held 9 bases outside the gene matches. The length of the CDR3 is 19 residues.

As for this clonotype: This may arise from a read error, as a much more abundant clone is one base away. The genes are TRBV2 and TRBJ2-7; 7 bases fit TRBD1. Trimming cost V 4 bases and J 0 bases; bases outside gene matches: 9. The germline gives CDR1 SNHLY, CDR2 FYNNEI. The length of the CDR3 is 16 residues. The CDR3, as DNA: TGTGCCAGCAGTGGAGTCGACAGGGTAAGCTCCTACGAGCAGTACTTC. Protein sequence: CASSGVDRVSSYEQYF. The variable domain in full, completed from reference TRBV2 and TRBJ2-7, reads EPEVTQTPSHQVTQMGQEVILRCVPISNHLYFYWYRQILGQKVEFLVSFYNNEISEKSEIFDDQFSVERPDGSNFTLKIRSTKLEDSAMYFCASSGVDRVSSYEQYFGPGTRLTVT.

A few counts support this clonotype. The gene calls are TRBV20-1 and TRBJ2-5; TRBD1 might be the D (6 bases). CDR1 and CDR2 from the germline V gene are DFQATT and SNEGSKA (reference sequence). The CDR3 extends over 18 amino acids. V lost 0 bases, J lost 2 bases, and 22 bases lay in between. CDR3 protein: CSARDFQTPGQLQETQYF. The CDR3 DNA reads TGCAGTGCTAGAGATTTCCAGACACCGGGACAACTACAAGAGACCCAGTACTTC.

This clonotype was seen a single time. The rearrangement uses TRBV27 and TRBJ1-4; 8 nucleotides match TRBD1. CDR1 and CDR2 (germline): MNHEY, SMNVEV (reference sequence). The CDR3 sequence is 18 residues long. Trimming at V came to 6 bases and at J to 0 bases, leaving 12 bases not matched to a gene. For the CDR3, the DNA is TGTGCCAGCAGCCCAAACAGGGGGGTAATTGCAACTAATGAAAAACTGTTTTTT. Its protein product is CASSPNRGVIATNEKLFF.

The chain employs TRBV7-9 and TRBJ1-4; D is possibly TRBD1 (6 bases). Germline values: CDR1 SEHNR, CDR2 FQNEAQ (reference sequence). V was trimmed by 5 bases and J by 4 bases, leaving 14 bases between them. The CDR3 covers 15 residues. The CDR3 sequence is CASSPRWDINEKLFF. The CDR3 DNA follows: TGTGCCAGCAGCCCCCGGTGGGACATTAATGAAAAACTGTTTTTT.

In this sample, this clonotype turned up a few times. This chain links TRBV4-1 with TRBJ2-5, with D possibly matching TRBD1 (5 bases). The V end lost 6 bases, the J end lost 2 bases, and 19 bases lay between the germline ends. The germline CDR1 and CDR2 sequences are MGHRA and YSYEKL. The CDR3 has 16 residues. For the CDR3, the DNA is TGCGCCAGCAGTCAGGCTCAGGGTAGGGGACAAGAGACCCAGTACTTC. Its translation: CASSQAQGRGQETQYF.